This T cell receptor (beta chain) emerged from a study of brain T cells in children with intractable seizures. Libraries were prepared by immunoSEQ multiplex PCR; TCRdb keeps only in-frame clonotypes and omits some of them. Among 50,000 to 75,000 clones listed, about 96% were seen once. Germline values: CDR1 SGHRS, CDR2 YFSETQ. This CDR3 region has 15 residues. Trimming pared 0 bases from V and 4 bases from J, leaving 11 bases between. Material: peripheral blood, obtained at surgery. The receptor was isolated from a boy younger than two with focal cortical dysplasia and intractable seizures. V usage is TRBV5-1 and J usage is TRBJ1-3; tentatively, D is TRBD1 (6 bases). CDR3: CASSLEWGPGNTIYF. As DNA, the CDR3 is TGCGCCAGCAGCTTGGAGTGGGGGCCAGGAAACACCATATATTTT. The variable domain in full, completed from reference TRBV5-1 and TRBJ1-3, reads KAGVTQTPRYLIKTRGQQVTLSCSPISGHRSVSWYQQTPGQGLQFLFEYFSETQRNKGNFPGRFSGRQFSNSRSEMNVSTLELGDSALYLCASSLEWGPGNTIYFGEGSWLTVV.